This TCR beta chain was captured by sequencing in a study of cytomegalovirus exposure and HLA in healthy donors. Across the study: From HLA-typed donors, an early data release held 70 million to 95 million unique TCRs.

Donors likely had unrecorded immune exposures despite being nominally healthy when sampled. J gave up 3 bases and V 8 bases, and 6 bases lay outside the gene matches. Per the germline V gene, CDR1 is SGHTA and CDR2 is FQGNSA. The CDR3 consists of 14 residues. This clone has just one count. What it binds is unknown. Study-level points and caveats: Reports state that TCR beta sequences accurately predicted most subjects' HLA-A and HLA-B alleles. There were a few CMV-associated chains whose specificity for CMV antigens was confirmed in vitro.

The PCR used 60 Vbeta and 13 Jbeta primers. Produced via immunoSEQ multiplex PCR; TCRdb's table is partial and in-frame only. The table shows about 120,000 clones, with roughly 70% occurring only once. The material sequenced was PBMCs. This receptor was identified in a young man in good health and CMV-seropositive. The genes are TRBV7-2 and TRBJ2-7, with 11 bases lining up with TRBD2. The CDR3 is CASGRTSGHYEQYF. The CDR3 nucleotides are TGTGCCAGCGGTCGGACTAGCGGGCACTACGAGCAGTACTTC.